A single sample is the source of the 25 T cell receptor beta chains below, sequenced in a study of T cells after yellow fever vaccination. TCRdb reprocessed the 5' RACE reads with MiXCR, giving one entry per CDR3 protein. Of fewer than 450,000 distinct CDR3 sequences listed, around 10% are singletons. Sequenced here: PBMCs, sampled on the day of the first yellow fever vaccination. These TCRs come from a man aged 18 to 29 who received the YFV17D yellow fever vaccine.

The chain has TRBV25-1 and TRBJ2-7; D might be TRBD1 (5 bases). The V gene lost 0 bases and the J gene lost 0 bases, with 33 bases spanning the gap. The CDR3 is 23 residues long. The germline CDR1 and CDR2 sequences are MGHDK and SYGVNS. The CDR3 region has the DNA TGTGCCAGCAGTGAATATACTGTGAACGTGATGGGGCCCAGGTCGTCCTTCTCCTACGAGCAGTACGTC. This gives the protein CASSEYTVNVMGPRSSFSYEQYV.

This clonotype occurred a few times. The chain is built from TRBV7-9 and TRBJ2-7, with D perhaps being TRBD1 or TRBD2 (5 bases each). V lost 8 bases and J 3 bases, leaving 17 bases between the germline ends. CDR1 is SEHNR and CDR2 is FQNEAQ in the germline V gene (reference sequence). The CDR3 has 14 amino acids. The CDR3 sequence is CASVSPGALYEQYF. The CDR3 DNA is TGTGCCAGCGTAAGTCCCGGGGCGCTCTACGAGCAGTACTTC.

The table lists this clonotype with many counts. This chain joins TRBV20-1 and TRBJ2-7; TRBD2 aligns across 9 bases. This CDR3 is 13 amino acids long. The germline CDR1 and CDR2 sequences are DFQATT and SNEGSKA (reference sequence). With V trimmed by 2 bases and J by 2 bases, 1 base remained unmatched. The DNA of the CDR3 is TGCAGTGCTAGACCTAGCGGGGCCTACGAGCAGTACGTC. Translating gives CSARPSGAYEQYV.

The rearrangement uses TRBV12-3 or TRBV12-4 and TRBJ1-1; possibly TRBD1 for D (6 bases). The CDR3 runs to 15 residues. The germline V and J ends were trimmed by 6 bases and 3 bases, with 17 bases remaining between them. This CDR3 reads CASREGGLRDTEAFF. CDR3 in DNA: TGTGCCAGCAGAGAAGGGGGGCTTCGAGACACTGAAGCTTTCTTT.

In DNA form, the CDR3 reads TGCGCCAGCAGCGTGGTACCGGGACTAGCGGAGACCCAGTACTTC. This encodes CASSVVPGLAETQYF. V gene TRBV5-1 combines with J gene TRBJ2-5; the match to TRBD2 covers 10 bases. Germline V gene sequence: CDR1 SGHRS, CDR2 YFSETQ. This CDR3 is 15 amino acids long. Losses at the gene ends were 4 bases for V and 5 bases for J; bases not matched to a gene: 8.

This clonotype was recorded a few times. The chain has TRBV2 and TRBJ2-1; no firm D call. The CDR3 has 12 amino acids. Germline values: CDR1 SNHLY, CDR2 FYNNEI. Trimming shortened V by 5 bases and J by 5 bases, and 7 bases separated the two germline ends. The CDR3 region is CASSREDNEQFF. Here the CDR3 DNA reads TGTGCCAGCAGTCGCGAGGACAATGAGCAGTTCTTC. Filled out from reference TRBV2 and TRBJ2-1, the complete variable domain reads EPEVTQTPSHQVTQMGQEVILRCVPISNHLYFYWYRQILGQKVEFLVSFYNNEISEKSEIFDDQFSVERPDGSNFTLKIRSTKLEDSAMYFCASSREDNEQFFGPGTRLTVL.

In this sample, this clonotype turned up many times. The chain employs TRBV7-2 and TRBJ1-4; no clear D gene. Germline CDR1 reads SGHTA; CDR2 reads FQGNSA. V was clipped by 5 bases and J by 4 bases, with 20 bases between them. This CDR3 is built from 17 residues. CDR3 sequence (DNA): TGTGCCAGCAGCCCGCGACGAGGACTATACTATAATGAAAAACTGTTTTTT. It encodes CASSPRRGLYYNEKLFF.

This clonotype was counted only a few times. The chain employs TRBV7-8 and TRBJ2-5, with D tentatively TRBD1 (8 bases). The germline CDR1 and CDR2 sequences are SGHVS and FQNEAQ. Trimming took off 5 bases at V and 5 bases at J, with 21 bases between the two ends. The CDR3 has 16 amino acids. The CDR3 nucleotides are TGTGCCAGCAGCAAACTGGGAGGGACAGGTTATGAGACCCAGTACTTC. It is translated as CASSKLGGTGYETQYF.

Only a few counts were recorded for this clonotype. The chain combines TRBV5-1 with TRBJ1-1; weak D call: TRBD1 (5 bases). V was cut by 0 bases and J by 11 bases, with 11 bases left in between. The CDR3 contains 12 residues. Looked up from germline, CDR1 is SGHRS and CDR2 is YFSETQ. CDR3 sequence reads: CASSLERGTAFF. CDR3 DNA sequence: TGCGCCAGCAGCTTGGAAAGAGGGACCGCTTTCTTT.

This rearrangement joins TRBV18 to TRBJ2-3; 9 bases are shared with TRBD1. The germline V gene encodes CDR1 KGHSH and CDR2 LQKENI. V lost 2 bases, J lost 3 bases, and 3 bases stayed unmatched. This CDR3 contains 15 residues. The CDR3 here is CASSPYRGRTDTQYF. CDR3 in DNA: TGTGCCAGCTCACCATACAGGGGGCGGACAGATACGCAGTATTTT.

This chain uses TRBV3-1 with TRBJ1-1; D unclear. The germline V gene has CDR1 LGHDT and CDR2 YNNKEL (reference sequence). V was shortened by 4 bases and J by 1 base, with 10 bases between the two germline ends. This CDR3 has 14 residues. CDR3 loop: CASSRHDWNTEAFF. The CDR3 region has the DNA TGTGCCAGCAGCCGTCACGACTGGAACACTGAAGCTTTCTTT.

The CDR3 sequence is CASSLDVGREYGYTF. Here the CDR3 DNA reads TGTGCCAGCAGCTTGGACGTCGGCAGGGAATATGGCTACACCTTC. The chain carries TRBV5-5 and TRBJ1-2, with a tentative D call TRBD1 (5 bases). Trimming removed 0 bases from V and 5 bases from J, with 14 bases in between. This CDR3 has 15 amino acids. Germline loops: CDR1 SGHKS, CDR2 YYEKEE (reference sequence).

V usage is TRBV18 and J usage is TRBJ1-5, with 12 bases lining up with TRBD1. The CDR3 sequence is 17 residues long. Germline CDR1 and CDR2: KGHSH and LQKENI. V lost 3 bases and J lost 3; bases outside the gene matches: 6. The CDR3: CASSPSGTGGVNQPQHF. CDR3 sequence (DNA): TGTGCCAGCTCACCCTCCGGGACAGGGGGCGTCAATCAGCCCCAGCATTTT. The full variable domain, completed using reference TRBV18 and TRBJ1-5, is NAGVMQNPRHLVRRRGQEARLRCSPMKGHSHVYWYRQLPEEGLKFMVYLQKENIIDESGMPKERFSAEFPKEGPSILRIQQVVRGDSAAYFCASSPSGTGGVNQPQHFGDGTRLSIL.

This clonotype occurred many times. This chain uses TRBV5-1 with TRBJ2-3, with 8 bases aligning to TRBD2. Germline values: CDR1 SGHRS, CDR2 YFSETQ. V shed 3 bases, J shed 4 bases, and the junction held 13 bases outside the gene matches. This CDR3 is 17 amino acids long. Written as DNA, the CDR3 is TGCGCCAGCAGCTCCCACGGGGGGGGCGGGGCCTCAGATACGCAGTATTTT. This gives the protein CASSSHGGGGASDTQYF.

This clonotype was observed a few times. This chain links TRBV19 with TRBJ2-1; TRBD1 or TRBD2 may be the D gene (5 bases each). The CDR3 runs to 14 residues. Trimming stripped 6 bases from V and 5 bases from J, with 14 bases between. The germline CDR1 and CDR2 sequences are LNHDA and SQIVND (reference sequence). The CDR3 nucleotides read TGTGCCAGTAGCCCCTGGGGGAAAGACAATGAGCAGTTCTTC. Translated: CASSPWGKDNEQFF.

This clonotype has at least ten counts. This chain links TRBV28 with TRBJ1-1; D not resolved. CDR1 MDHEN and CDR2 SYDVKM come from the germline V gene. V lost 6 bases to trimming and J lost 4 bases, with 6 bases between them. This CDR3 spans 11 amino acids. The CDR3 spells CASSPSTEAFF. The DNA for the CDR3 is TGTGCCAGCAGCCCCTCCACTGAAGCTTTCTTT. The full variable domain, in which reference TRBV28 and TRBJ1-1 provide the parts outside the CDR3, is DVKVTQSSRYLVKRTGEKVFLECVQDMDHENMFWYRQDPGLGLRLIYFSYDVKMKEKGDIPEGYSVSREKKERFSLILESASTNQTSMYLCASSPSTEAFFGQGTRLTVV.

This clonotype turned up a few times. V usage is TRBV20-1 and J usage is TRBJ1-1, with no clear D. The germline V and J ends were trimmed by 3 bases and 3 bases, with 11 bases remaining between them. The CDR3 length is 13 residues. CDR1 is DFQATT and CDR2 is SNEGSKA in the germline V gene (reference sequence). Here the CDR3 DNA reads TGCAGTGCTAGGACAACGTCGGACACTGAAGCTTTCTTT. This gives the protein CSARTTSDTEAFF.

This clonotype was counted a few times. The chain uses TRBV23-1 and TRBJ1-5; TRBD1 aligns across 10 bases. TRBV23-1 is reported as an ORF; its role is uncertain. Trimming cost V 11 bases and J 6 bases; bases outside gene matches: 7. This CDR3 comprises 13 residues. The CDR3 loop reads CAGQDRGRQPQHF. CDR3 sequence (DNA): TGCGCCGGCCAAGACAGGGGGCGTCAGCCCCAGCATTTT.

The chain's CDR3 is CASSSGPRTGGTDTQYF. CDR3 in DNA: TGTGCCAGCAGCTCCGGTCCCAGGACAGGAGGCACAGATACGCAGTATTTT. The V gene is TRBV5-5, the J gene TRBJ2-3, with 7 positions matching TRBD1. CDR1 is SGHKS and CDR2 is YYEKEE in the germline V gene (reference sequence). The J segment lost 1 base and the V segment lost 3 bases, leaving 11 bases of the junction unmatched. This CDR3 has 17 residues.

This clonotype was seen a single time. The chain combines TRBV12-3 or TRBV12-4 with TRBJ1-2, with TRBD1 as a possible D gene (5 bases). V was clipped by 4 bases and J by 3 bases, with 9 bases between them. The CDR3 runs to 13 residues. The CDR3 bases are TGTGCCAGCAGTTGGAGGGGAGACTATGGCTACACCTTC. This codes for CASSWRGDYGYTF.

This clonotype was observed a handful of times. The V call is TRBV20-1, the J call TRBJ2-3; TRBD2 matches at 9 bases. Per the germline V gene, CDR1 is DFQATT and CDR2 is SNEGSKA (reference sequence). Trimming at V came to 4 bases and at J to 4 bases, leaving 15 bases not matched to a gene. This CDR3 has 17 amino acids. The CDR3 nucleotides read TGCAGTGCTAAGCCCCCCGGGGGGACTAGCTTGCCAGATACGCAGTATTTT. Amino acids: CSAKPPGGTSLPDTQYF.

J is TRBJ2-1 and V is TRBV2; D possibly uses TRBD1 or TRBD2 (7 bases each). Germline V gives CDR1 SNHLY, CDR2 FYNNEI. The CDR3 has 14 residues. Trimming shortened V by 7 bases and J by 8 bases, and 18 bases separated the two germline ends. The CDR3 nucleotides read TGTGCCAGCAAACAAGGGGGCGGGGGTGATGAGCAGTTCTTC. Translating it yields CASKQGGGGDEQFF.

A remark on this clonotype: The junction and the germline gene differ at one end; a read error may be behind it. V is TRBV3-1 and J is TRBJ2-3; no reliable D call. Germline loops: CDR1 LGHDT, CDR2 YNNKEL (reference sequence). The CDR3 has 13 residues. CDR3 sequence reads: CASSQGDLLPPHF. The CDR3 region has the DNA TGTGCCAGCAGCCAAGGAGACCTCTTGCCCCCACATTTT.

This clonotype was counted a few times. The chain combines TRBV7-9 with TRBJ2-2; possible D gene TRBD1, 5 bases. V dropped 5 bases and J dropped 0 bases, with 13 bases sitting between them. The CDR3 is 16 amino acids. Germline CDR1 SEHNR, CDR2 FQNEAQ (reference sequence). CDR3 sequence: CASSLDRFANTGELFF. The CDR3 nucleotides are TGTGCCAGCAGCCTAGACAGATTCGCGAACACCGGGGAGCTGTTTTTT.

This clonotype was counted between two and nine times. The V gene is TRBV7-9, the J gene TRBJ2-3, with 7 bases aligning to TRBD1. V trimming: 6 bases; J trimming: 1 base; junction bases outside the gene matches: 10. The CDR3 length is 16 residues. Germline CDR1 SEHNR, CDR2 FQNEAQ (reference sequence). CDR3 nucleotide sequence: TGTGCCAGCAGGTCACCGGGACAGAGACGCACAGATACGCAGTATTTT. Translation: CASRSPGQRRTDTQYF.